Following are 21 T cell receptor beta chains from one sample sequenced in a study of blood T cell repertoires in COVID-19. Assay used: immunoSEQ multiplex PCR; TCRdb lists only in-frame clones, some missing. The table includes about 230,000 clones, less than 90% detected once. Material for sequencing was peripheral blood. Every receptor here comes from a woman in her 70s with active or convalescent COVID-19.

A single count supports this clone. V usage is TRBV6-5 and J usage is TRBJ1-2; TRBD1 is a possible D gene (5 bases). The CDR3 loop spans 14 amino acids. Germline V gives CDR1 MNHEY, CDR2 SVGAGI. V was pared by 10 bases and J by 4 bases, with 19 bases between. The DNA for the CDR3 is TGTGCCACCCTTAGCGGGACGGCAATCTATGGCTACACCTTC. This gives the protein CATLSGTAIYGYTF.

This chain joins TRBV28 and TRBJ1-4; the D gene is possibly TRBD1 (5 bases). The V end lost 1 base, the J end lost 5 bases, and 8 bases lay between the germline ends. The length of the CDR3 is 14 residues. Germline CDR1 MDHEN, CDR2 SYDVKM. The CDR3 region is CASSLFRVNEKLFF. CDR3 DNA sequence: TGTGCCAGCAGTTTATTCAGGGTCAATGAAAAACTGTTTTTT. The variable domain in full, completed from reference TRBV28 and TRBJ1-4, reads DVKVTQSSRYLVKRTGEKVFLECVQDMDHENMFWYRQDPGLGLRLIYFSYDVKMKEKGDIPEGYSVSREKKERFSLILESASTNQTSMYLCASSLFRVNEKLFFGSGTQLSVL.

The chain has TRBV29-1 and TRBJ1-1; D is uncertain. The CDR3 totals 12 residues. Trimming left V 6 bases short and J 6 bases short, with 14 bases between. CDR1 SQVTM and CDR2 ANQGSEA come from the germline V gene. DNA for the CDR3: TGCAGCGTGGGCCAGGTTGCAGCTGAAGCTTTCTTT. Protein sequence: CSVGQVAAEAFF.

V usage is TRBV29-1 and J usage is TRBJ2-5, with a possible D match to TRBD2 (5 bases). Germline V lookup: CDR1 SQVTM, CDR2 ANQGSEA. V was cut by 4 bases and J by 5 bases, with 11 bases left in between. This CDR3 region has 12 residues. The CDR3 DNA sequence: TGCAGCGTTGGGCGGGCGCGGGAGACCCAGTACTTC. As protein: CSVGRARETQYF.

The chain recombines TRBV5-6 with TRBJ2-6; TRBD1 matches 7 bases. V gave up 0 bases and J gave up 2 bases; unmatched junction bases: 2. CDR1 is SGHDT, CDR2 YYEEEE, per germline. The CDR3 sequence is 16 residues long. Here the CDR3 DNA reads TGTGCCAGCAGCTTGGAAGGGGGCACTGGGGCCAACGTCCTGACTTTC. This translates into CASSLEGGTGANVLTF.

This chain connects TRBV18 to TRBJ1-2, with a weak D call TRBD1 (6 bases). V dropped 2 bases and J dropped 8 bases, with 18 bases sitting between them. CDR1 is KGHSH, CDR2 LQKENI, per germline. CDR3 length: 15 amino acids. CDR3 nucleotide sequence: TGTGCCAGCTCACCAACTAGACAGGTCCTTCGGGGCTACACCTTC. Translating it yields CASSPTRQVLRGYTF.

Note on this clone: Germline is not matched at one junction end, which may reflect a read error. V and J are TRBV12-3 or TRBV12-4 and TRBJ2-7; D may be TRBD2 (7 bases). CDR3 length: 13 amino acids. As DNA, the CDR3 is TGTGCCAGCAGTTTAGTTTGGGGGGGGCAGGCAAACTTC. This encodes CASSLVWGGQANF.

The V call is TRBV2, the J call TRBJ2-7, with 10 bases identical to TRBD1. Germline assignment: CDR1 SNHLY and CDR2 FYNNEI. The CDR3 is 14 residues long. V trimming: 5 bases; J trimming: 5 bases; junction bases outside the gene matches: 6. CDR3 in amino acids: CASSYDRGLNEQYF. CDR3 nucleotides: TGTGCCAGCAGTTACGACAGGGGGCTAAACGAGCAGTACTTC.

The table lists this clone with a few counts. V gene TRBV20-1 combines with J gene TRBJ1-4, with a possible D match to TRBD1 (5 bases). The germline gives CDR1 DFQATT, CDR2 SNEGSKA (reference sequence). There are 14 residues in the CDR3. V lost 3 bases to trimming and J lost 3 bases, with 11 bases between them. CDR3 loop: CSASIGAPNEKLFF. CDR3 nucleotides: TGCAGTGCTAGTATTGGGGCCCCTAATGAAAAACTGTTTTTT.

The rearrangement links TRBV3-1 (or the pseudogene TRBV3-2) to TRBJ1-1; possibly TRBD1 for D (6 bases). CDR3 length equals 13 residues. Germline CDR1 reads LGHDT; CDR2 reads YNNKEL (reference sequence). Trimming took 6 bases from V and 8 from J, leaving 16 bases between them. DNA of the CDR3: TGTGCCAGCAGTTTTAGGGGGGGTCAAGAAGCTTTCTTT. It encodes CASSFRGGQEAFF.

V gene TRBV30 combines with J gene TRBJ1-2, with 7 bases lining up with TRBD1. Germline V gene data show CDR1 as GTSNPN and CDR2 as SVGIG (reference sequence). Losses at the gene ends were 2 bases for V and 8 bases for J; bases not matched to a gene: 8. The CDR3 consists of 13 residues. CDR3 amino acids: CAWSKGAGSGYTF. The CDR3 region has the DNA TGTGCCTGGAGTAAGGGGGCCGGCTCAGGCTACACCTTC.

The gene calls are TRBV27 and TRBJ2-2; 8 bases match TRBD2. The germline V gene encodes CDR1 MNHEY and CDR2 SMNVEV (reference sequence). The CDR3 contains 15 residues. Trimming at V came to 3 bases and at J to 8 bases, leaving 8 bases not matched to a gene. The chain's CDR3 is CASSFVAGGVGELFF. CDR3 in DNA: TGTGCCAGCAGTTTTGTTGCGGGGGGAGTGGGGGAGCTGTTTTTT.

This sequence joins TRBV3-1 (or the pseudogene TRBV3-2) and TRBJ2-1; D might be TRBD2 (5 bases). The ends were cut back, 2 bases at V and 9 bases at J, with 11 bases in the middle. This CDR3 has 13 amino acids. CDR1 and CDR2 from the germline V gene are LGHDT and YNNKEL (reference sequence). CDR3 in amino acids: CASSQLGSGEQFF. The CDR3 coding sequence is TGTGCCAGCAGCCAATTAGGGAGTGGTGAGCAGTTCTTC.

This chain links TRBV7-9 with TRBJ2-1; possibly TRBD2 for D (5 bases). V was trimmed by 9 bases and J by 4 bases, leaving 13 bases between them. The CDR3 spans 13 residues. Germline lookup yields CDR1 SEHNR and CDR2 FQNEAQ (reference sequence). The CDR3 region has the DNA TGTGCCAGTACCTCGGACTTTTACAATGAGCAGTTCTTC. It is translated as CASTSDFYNEQFF.

This clone was recorded once. V and J are TRBV28 and TRBJ1-2; tentative D call: TRBD1 (6 bases). CDR1 and CDR2 from the germline V gene are MDHEN and SYDVKM. This CDR3 has 15 amino acids. Trimming pared 4 bases from V and 6 bases from J, leaving 18 bases between. The DNA for the CDR3 is TGTGCCAGCAGTTCAGTGATGACAGGTCCCAATGGCTACACCTTC. Translating gives CASSSVMTGPNGYTF.

This clone was detected once. The rearrangement joins TRBV7-8 to TRBJ2-3; D not resolved. This CDR3 contains 12 residues. Germline lookup yields CDR1 SGHVS and CDR2 FQNEAQ. Between the trimmed V and J ends, which lost 1 base and 6 bases, there was a span of 5 bases. CDR3 nucleotides: TGTGCCAGCAGCTTAGGAGTCGATACGCAGTATTTT. It translates to CASSLGVDTQYF.

The rearrangement uses TRBV6-6 and TRBJ2-1; 10 bases align to TRBD2. The V and J ends lost 2 bases and 7 bases, in that order; junction bases with no gene match: 5. Germline values: CDR1 MNHNY, CDR2 SVGAGI (reference sequence). There are 15 residues in the CDR3. The CDR3 is CASSYDPSGGNEQFF. CDR3 nucleotide sequence: TGTGCCAGCAGTTACGATCCTAGCGGGGGAAATGAGCAGTTCTTC.

The chain is built from TRBV19 and TRBJ1-4, with TRBD1 matching over 8 bases. CDR3 length equals 17 residues. V trimming: 7 bases; J trimming: 1 base; junction bases outside the gene matches: 11. Germline values: CDR1 LNHDA, CDR2 SQIVND (reference sequence). CDR3 amino acids: CASTELGTGKTNEKLFF. The CDR3 bases are TGTGCCAGTACCGAATTAGGGACAGGAAAAACTAATGAAAAACTGTTTTTT.

The chain combines TRBV5-1 with TRBJ2-1; 9 bases align to TRBD2. Germline assignment: CDR1 SGHRS and CDR2 YFSETQ. The CDR3 spans 14 residues. V lost 2 bases, J lost 9 bases, and 6 bases stayed unmatched. In nucleotides, the CDR3 is TGCGCCAGCAGCTTTGGACTAGCGAGTACTGAGCAGTTCTTC. It translates to CASSFGLASTEQFF.

This clone was observed once. The chain carries TRBV4-1 and TRBJ1-2, with D tentatively TRBD1 (5 bases). The ends were cut back, 1 base at V and 3 bases at J, with 15 bases in the middle. This CDR3 comprises 16 residues. CDR1 is MGHRA and CDR2 is YSYEKL in the germline V gene. CDR3 sequence reads: CASSQGEGARDYGYTF. As DNA, the CDR3 is TGCGCCAGCAGCCAAGGGGAAGGGGCTAGGGACTATGGCTACACCTTC.

This sequence joins TRBV7-2 and TRBJ2-3; 8 bases fit TRBD1. The germline V gene has CDR1 SGHTA and CDR2 FQGNSA. This CDR3 has 16 residues. V trimming: 0 bases; J trimming: 7 bases; junction bases outside the gene matches: 9. CDR3 bases: TGTGCCAGCAGCTTAGCCGGACAGGGCGGTACGAATACGCAGTATTTT. This sequence encodes CASSLAGQGGTNTQYF.